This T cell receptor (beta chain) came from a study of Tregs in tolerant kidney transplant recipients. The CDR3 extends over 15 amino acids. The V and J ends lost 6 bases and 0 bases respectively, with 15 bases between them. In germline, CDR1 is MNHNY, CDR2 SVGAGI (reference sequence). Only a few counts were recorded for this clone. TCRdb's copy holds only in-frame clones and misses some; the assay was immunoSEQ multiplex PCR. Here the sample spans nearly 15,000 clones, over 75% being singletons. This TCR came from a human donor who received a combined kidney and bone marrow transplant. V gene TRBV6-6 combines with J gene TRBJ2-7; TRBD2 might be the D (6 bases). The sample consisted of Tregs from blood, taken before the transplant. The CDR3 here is CASRPGTSSSYEQYF. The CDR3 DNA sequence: TGTGCCAGCAGGCCCGGGACTTCCAGCTCCTACGAGCAGTACTTC.